Below, 30 T cell receptor beta chains from the same sample are listed, as sequenced in a study of early T cells in non-severe SARS-CoV-2 infection. MiXCR was run by TCRdb on the 5' RACE reads, yielding one entry per CDR3 protein. The sample has about 110,000 distinct CDR3 sequences, 12% seen once. Sequencing was carried out using whole blood. These receptors all come from an adult who was a healthcare worker with PCR-confirmed SARS-CoV-2 infection or an uninfected control (not recorded which).

The chain carries TRBV7-8 and TRBJ2-7; 8 bases line up with TRBD1. Germline assignment: CDR1 SGHVS and CDR2 FQNEAQ. V trimming: 5 bases; J trimming: 10 bases; junction bases outside the gene matches: 4. The CDR3 loop spans 11 amino acids. The CDR3 DNA reads as TGTGCCAGCAGCGCGACAGGGGTACAGTACTTC. Protein: CASSATGVQYF.

There are a few counts of this clonotype. J is TRBJ2-1 and V is TRBV2; D not certain. There are 12 residues in the CDR3. V lost 4 bases and J lost 9, with 10 bases in between. CDR1 is SNHLY and CDR2 is FYNNEI in the germline V gene. CDR3 coding DNA: TGTGCCAGCAGTGGGGTTACTGTTGAGCAGTTCTTC. It yields the protein CASSGVTVEQFF.

This clonotype has at least ten counts. The chain carries TRBV5-1 and TRBJ2-3; TRBD2 is a possible D gene (6 bases). Germline CDR1 and CDR2: SGHRS and YFSETQ. The V and J ends lost 1 base and 6 bases respectively, with 12 bases between them. The CDR3 runs to 14 residues. This chain's CDR3 is CASSLRGMEDTQYF. DNA for the CDR3: TGCGCCAGCAGCTTGCGGGGGATGGAGGATACGCAGTATTTT.

The chain has TRBV20-1 and TRBJ1-6, with D possibly matching TRBD1 (5 bases). Looked up from germline, CDR1 is DFQATT and CDR2 is SNEGSKA (reference sequence). V was shortened by 6 bases and J by 0 bases, with 24 bases between the two germline ends. There are 19 residues in the CDR3. CDR3 amino acids: CSANFGYSGGPSYNSPLHF. The CDR3 DNA sequence: TGCAGTGCAAATTTCGGGTACTCCGGGGGTCCCTCCTATAATTCACCCCTCCACTTT.

This clonotype is termed medium-sized. The chain carries TRBV5-5 and TRBJ2-1; TRBD1 matches at 9 bases. The J segment lost 9 bases and the V segment lost 4 bases, leaving 8 bases of the junction unmatched. The germline V gene encodes CDR1 SGHKS and CDR2 YYEKEE (reference sequence). The CDR3 contains 14 residues. The DNA of the CDR3 is TGTGCCAGCAGCCCCTCGGACAGGGGATCTGAGCAGTTCTTC. Protein sequence: CASSPSDRGSEQFF. Complete variable domain (other parts from reference TRBV5-5 and TRBJ2-1): DAGVTQSPTHLIKTRGQQVTLRCSPISGHKSVSWYQQVLGQGPQFIFQYYEKEERGRGNFPDRFSARQFPNYSSELNVNALLLGDSALYLCASSPSDRGSEQFFGPGTRLTVL.

This clonotype occurred a few times. This chain connects TRBV3-2 to TRBJ2-3; TRBD2 reflects the table's D call only, with no check against the DNA. TRBV3-2 is a pseudogene segment. The CDR3 runs to 14 residues. CDR3 bases: TGTGCCAGCAGCCAAGAAGTGGACTCTTGGACGCAGTATTTT. It encodes CASSQEVDSWTQYF.

This clonotype occurred many times. The chain couples TRBV5-4 to TRBJ2-5; 10 bases map to TRBD2. The CDR3 is 14 residues long. Germline values: CDR1 SGHNT, CDR2 YYREEE (reference sequence). The junction had 8 bases not matched to a gene; V was cut back by 10 bases and J by 2 bases. This CDR3 reads CAGERGGFQETQYF. CDR3 coding DNA: TGTGCCGGGGAGCGGGGGGGATTTCAAGAGACCCAGTACTTC.

The J gene is TRBJ2-3, the V gene TRBV7-9; D uncertain. The V end lost 6 bases, the J end lost 2 bases, and 6 bases lay between the germline ends. Germline V gene lookup returns CDR1 SEHNR and CDR2 FQNEAQ (reference sequence). This CDR3 has 12 residues. In DNA form, the CDR3 reads TGTGCCAGCAGGAGTGTCACAGATACGCAGTATTTT. Translating it yields CASRSVTDTQYF.

Here the CDR3 DNA reads TGTGCCAGCAGGGGGGGGAGCGCGAACACTGAAGCTTTCTTT. As protein: CASRGGSANTEAFF. The chain couples TRBV7-8 to TRBJ1-1, with D possibly being TRBD1 (5 bases). CDR1 is SGHVS and CDR2 is FQNEAQ in the germline V gene. Trimming cost V 6 bases and J 1 base, with 12 bases left between them. This CDR3 spans 14 amino acids.

This clonotype has ten or more counts. The rearrangement links TRBV24-1 to TRBJ2-5; 9 nucleotides match TRBD2. Germline V CDR1 and CDR2: KGHDR, SFDVKD. CDR3 length equals 15 residues. V was pared by 9 bases and J by 5 bases, with 12 bases of the junction left unmatched. CDR3 sequence reads: CATGASGGPGETQYF. The CDR3 nucleotides read TGTGCCACCGGGGCAAGCGGGGGGCCGGGGGAGACCCAGTACTTC.

This clonotype occurred a few times. The chain uses TRBV29-1 and TRBJ2-1; D not resolved. The germline V gene has CDR1 SQVTM and CDR2 ANQGSEA. This CDR3 contains 9 residues. Trimming took 6 bases from V and 9 from J, leaving 6 bases between them. CDR3 sequence (DNA): TGCAGCGTACCGGGTGAGCAGTTCTTC. Translation gives CSVPGEQFF.

This chain connects TRBV28 to TRBJ2-4; 8 bases fit TRBD1. With 3 bases clipped from V and 6 bases from J, the junction kept 4 bases outside the gene matches. Germline V gene sequence: CDR1 MDHEN, CDR2 SYDVKM. The CDR3 totals 14 residues. The CDR3 nucleotides read TGTGCCAGCAGTTTGGGACAGGCGGCAAACATTCAGTACTTC. This translates into CASSLGQAANIQYF.

V gene TRBV3-1 combines with J gene TRBJ2-7; perhaps D is TRBD1 or TRBD2 (6 bases each). V was pared by 0 bases and J by 9 bases, with 9 bases between. CDR1 and CDR2 from the germline V gene are LGHDT and YNNKEL (reference sequence). CDR3 length: 12 amino acids. The CDR3 sequence is CASSQDRGGQYF. CDR3 DNA: TGTGCCAGCAGCCAAGACAGGGGAGGGCAGTACTTC.

This clonotype has more than one count but fewer than ten. V usage is TRBV5-1 and J usage is TRBJ2-7; TRBD1 aligns across 8 bases. CDR3 length equals 14 residues. J gave up 1 base and V 7 bases, and 7 bases lay outside the gene matches. CDR1 and CDR2 from the germline V gene are SGHRS and YFSETQ. The CDR3 sequence is CASGMDRVSYEQYF. The CDR3 DNA sequence: TGCGCCAGCGGCATGGACAGGGTATCCTACGAGCAGTACTTC.

This clonotype has only a few counts. The V and J genes are TRBV7-9 and TRBJ1-5, with TRBD1 matching 7 bases. The germline V gene encodes CDR1 SEHNR and CDR2 FQNEAQ (reference sequence). The V gene end was trimmed by 5 bases and the J gene end by 1 base; junction bases not matched to a gene: 2. The CDR3 sequence is 14 residues long. CDR3 region: CASSVQGSNQPQHF. The CDR3 DNA reads as TGTGCCAGCAGCGTACAGGGGAGCAATCAGCCCCAGCATTTT.

The chain carries TRBV4-1 and TRBJ1-5; D unresolved. Germline CDR1 is MGHRA and CDR2 is YSYEKL. With 0 bases removed from V and 8 bases from J, the gap between germline ends came to 8 bases. The CDR3 covers 13 residues. The CDR3 coding sequence is TGCGCCAGCAGCCAAGACGCCATCAAGCCCCAGCATTTT. Its protein is CASSQDAIKPQHF.

V is TRBV11-3 and J is TRBJ1-1, with a possible D match to TRBD1 (6 bases). Trimming cost V 5 bases and J 4 bases, with 17 bases left between them. CDR1 is SGHNT, CDR2 YENEEA, per germline. This CDR3 is 15 amino acids long. CDR3 coding DNA: TGTGCCAGCAGCCCGCGGAGGGGGACAATCACTGAAGCTTTCTTT. It codes for CASSPRRGTITEAFF.

There are many counts of this clonotype. V usage is TRBV20-1 and J usage is TRBJ2-1, with TRBD1 identical over 9 bases. Looked up from germline, CDR1 is DFQATT and CDR2 is SNEGSKA (reference sequence). J gave up 4 bases and V 6 bases, and 7 bases lay outside the gene matches. CDR3 length: 14 amino acids. The CDR3 DNA sequence: TGCAGTGCCAACGACAGGGGGACTTACAATGAGCAGTTCTTC. This sequence encodes CSANDRGTYNEQFF.

The V call is TRBV12-3 or TRBV12-4, the J call TRBJ1-1; no definite D call. Trimming took off 6 bases at V and 2 bases at J, with 16 bases between the two ends. The CDR3 contains 15 residues. CDR3 sequence reads: CASSLRQTGNTEAFF. For the CDR3, the DNA is TGTGCCAGCAGCCTCCGTCAGACGGGTAACACTGAAGCTTTCTTT.

This chain uses TRBV5-1 with TRBJ1-1, with a weak D call TRBD1 (6 bases). The ends were cut back, 2 bases at V and 0 bases at J, with 8 bases in the middle. CDR1 and CDR2 (germline): SGHRS, YFSETQ. This CDR3 is 14 amino acids long. The CDR3 sequence: CASSLTGMNTEAFF. CDR3 DNA: TGCGCCAGCAGCTTAACAGGGATGAACACTGAAGCTTTCTTT.

This chain connects TRBV27 to TRBJ2-2; D is undetermined. The germline V gene encodes CDR1 MNHEY and CDR2 SMNVEV (reference sequence). V gave up 3 bases and J gave up 6 bases, with 11 bases separating them. This CDR3 is 14 amino acids long. CDR3 nucleotides: TGTGCCAGCAGTTTCTCCCTCCGCGCCGGGGAGCTGTTTTTT. This gives the protein CASSFSLRAGELFF.

This clonotype appeared many times. This chain connects TRBV25-1 to TRBJ1-6; D remains ambiguous. Trimming cost V 3 bases and J 0 bases, with 6 bases left between them. This CDR3 has 15 residues. CDR1 is MGHDK, CDR2 SYGVNS, per germline. The CDR3 reads CASSEVSSYNSPLHF. The CDR3 bases are TGTGCCAGCAGTGAGGTCAGCTCCTATAATTCACCCCTCCACTTT.

This clonotype was recorded a few times. The chain has TRBV6-5 and TRBJ2-5; weak D call: TRBD2 (6 bases). From germline, CDR1 is MNHEY and CDR2 SVGAGI. The CDR3 is made up of 16 amino acids. V was pared by 3 bases and J by 5 bases, with 19 bases between. The CDR3 nucleotides are TGTGCCAGCAGTTATTTTTCTAATCCTAGCGTGGAGACCCAGTACTTC. As protein: CASSYFSNPSVETQYF.

This chain links TRBV7-2 with TRBJ2-7, with a tentative D call TRBD1 (5 bases). Germline CDR1 is SGHTA and CDR2 is FQGNSA. V was pared by 3 bases and J by 2 bases, with 8 bases between. The CDR3 covers 13 residues. The chain's CDR3 is CASSFIGAYEQYF. DNA for the CDR3: TGTGCCAGCAGCTTCATAGGGGCCTACGAGCAGTACTTC.

The chain has TRBV5-6 and TRBJ1-1; the D gene is possibly TRBD1 (5 bases). The germline CDR1 and CDR2 sequences are SGHDT and YYEEEE. V was clipped by 0 bases and J by 4 bases, with 10 bases between them. The CDR3 has 14 residues. The CDR3 sequence: CASSLGTLRTEAFF. CDR3 DNA: TGTGCCAGCAGCTTGGGGACATTACGCACTGAAGCTTTCTTT. Using reference TRBV5-6 and TRBJ1-1 for the parts outside the CDR3, the full variable domain is DAGVTQSPTHLIKTRGQQVTLRCSPKSGHDTVSWYQQALGQGPQFIFQYYEEEERQRGNFPDRFSGHQFPNYSSELNVNALLLGDSALYLCASSLGTLRTEAFFGQGTRLTVV.

There are many counts of this clonotype. The chain is built from TRBV12-2 and TRBJ2-1; the D segment call TRBD1 is taken from the table without a DNA check. TRBV12-2 is a pseudogene locus. The CDR3 is made up of 19 amino acids. CDR3 coding DNA: TGTGCAAGTCGCTTAGCGCTTAGCGGGAGATGCTGGACAGGAAATGAGCAGTTCTTC. The encoded protein is CASRLALSGRCWTGNEQFF.

Many counts were recorded for this clonotype. The chain carries TRBV12-3 or TRBV12-4 and TRBJ2-3; 7 positions match TRBD1. V was clipped by 5 bases and J by 1 base; unmatched bases: 6. The CDR3 loop spans 15 amino acids. The CDR3 DNA reads as TGTGCCAGCAGTGCACAGGGGTGGGGCACAGATACGCAGTATTTT. It encodes CASSAQGWGTDTQYF.

J is TRBJ1-2 and V is TRBV20-1; TRBD1 matches at 7 bases. After removal of 5 bases from V and 3 bases from J, the junction contained 12 bases not matched to a gene. Germline CDR1 DFQATT, CDR2 SNEGSKA (reference sequence). The CDR3 is 15 residues long. The CDR3 nucleotides read TGCAGTGCTGACCCCCGACAGGGCCGGGACTATGGCTACACCTTC. It translates to CSADPRQGRDYGYTF.

This chain uses TRBV14 with TRBJ2-2; D possibly corresponds to TRBD1 (5 bases). V lost 6 bases and J 4 bases, leaving 12 bases between the germline ends. This CDR3 comprises 14 residues. Germline V gene sequence: CDR1 SGHDN, CDR2 FVKESK. Here the CDR3 reads CASRYAGFTGELFF. Written as DNA, the CDR3 is TGTGCCAGCAGATACGCAGGGTTCACCGGGGAGCTGTTTTTT. Full variable domain (remainder filled in from reference TRBV14 and TRBJ2-2): EAGVTQFPSHSVIEKGQTVTLRCDPISGHDNLYWYRRVMGKEIKFLLHFVKESKQDESGMPNNRFLAERTGGTYSTLKVQPAELEDSGVYFCASRYAGFTGELFFGEGSRLTVL.

At least ten counts were recorded for this clonotype. V and J are TRBV10-3 and TRBJ2-2, with D hard to call. This CDR3 is built from 15 residues. Germline CDR1 is ENHRY and CDR2 is SYGVKD. V dropped 4 bases and J dropped 0 bases, with 9 bases sitting between them. CDR3 in amino acids: CAISGIGTNTGELFF. CDR3 in DNA: TGTGCCATCAGTGGTATAGGAACGAACACCGGGGAGCTGTTTTTT.